This T cell receptor beta chain was sequenced in a study of shared clonotypes between healthy human individuals. Study details: CD8 memory received one plate per donor, CD8 naive two, CD4 memory three and CD4 naive three. Study-wide results and limits: Generally, naive subsets (rather than memory subsets) showed larger estimated richness.

Germline loops: CDR1 MDHEN, CDR2 SYDVKM. The CDR3 covers 15 residues. Trimming removed 6 bases from V and 1 base from J; junction bases left unmatched: 7. As regards this clone: What it binds is not known.

The authors distributed each subset's genomic DNA evenly over several immunoSEQ plates. Here immunoSEQ multiplex PCR was the method, and the copy in TCRdb shows in-frame clones only, minus some. The table has fewer than 850,000 clones, approximately 79% seen once; the top ten hold 1.8%. The chain has TRBV28 and TRBJ2-7; 9 bases are a match to TRBD1. Sample: memory CD4+ T cells sorted from blood. Subset given: CD45RA-negative fraction. This TCR came from a woman aged 25 to 39 in good health. The CDR3 DNA reads as TGTGCCAGCAGGTCAGCCGGGACAGGGTCCTACGAGCAGTACTTC. It codes for CASRSAGTGSYEQYF.